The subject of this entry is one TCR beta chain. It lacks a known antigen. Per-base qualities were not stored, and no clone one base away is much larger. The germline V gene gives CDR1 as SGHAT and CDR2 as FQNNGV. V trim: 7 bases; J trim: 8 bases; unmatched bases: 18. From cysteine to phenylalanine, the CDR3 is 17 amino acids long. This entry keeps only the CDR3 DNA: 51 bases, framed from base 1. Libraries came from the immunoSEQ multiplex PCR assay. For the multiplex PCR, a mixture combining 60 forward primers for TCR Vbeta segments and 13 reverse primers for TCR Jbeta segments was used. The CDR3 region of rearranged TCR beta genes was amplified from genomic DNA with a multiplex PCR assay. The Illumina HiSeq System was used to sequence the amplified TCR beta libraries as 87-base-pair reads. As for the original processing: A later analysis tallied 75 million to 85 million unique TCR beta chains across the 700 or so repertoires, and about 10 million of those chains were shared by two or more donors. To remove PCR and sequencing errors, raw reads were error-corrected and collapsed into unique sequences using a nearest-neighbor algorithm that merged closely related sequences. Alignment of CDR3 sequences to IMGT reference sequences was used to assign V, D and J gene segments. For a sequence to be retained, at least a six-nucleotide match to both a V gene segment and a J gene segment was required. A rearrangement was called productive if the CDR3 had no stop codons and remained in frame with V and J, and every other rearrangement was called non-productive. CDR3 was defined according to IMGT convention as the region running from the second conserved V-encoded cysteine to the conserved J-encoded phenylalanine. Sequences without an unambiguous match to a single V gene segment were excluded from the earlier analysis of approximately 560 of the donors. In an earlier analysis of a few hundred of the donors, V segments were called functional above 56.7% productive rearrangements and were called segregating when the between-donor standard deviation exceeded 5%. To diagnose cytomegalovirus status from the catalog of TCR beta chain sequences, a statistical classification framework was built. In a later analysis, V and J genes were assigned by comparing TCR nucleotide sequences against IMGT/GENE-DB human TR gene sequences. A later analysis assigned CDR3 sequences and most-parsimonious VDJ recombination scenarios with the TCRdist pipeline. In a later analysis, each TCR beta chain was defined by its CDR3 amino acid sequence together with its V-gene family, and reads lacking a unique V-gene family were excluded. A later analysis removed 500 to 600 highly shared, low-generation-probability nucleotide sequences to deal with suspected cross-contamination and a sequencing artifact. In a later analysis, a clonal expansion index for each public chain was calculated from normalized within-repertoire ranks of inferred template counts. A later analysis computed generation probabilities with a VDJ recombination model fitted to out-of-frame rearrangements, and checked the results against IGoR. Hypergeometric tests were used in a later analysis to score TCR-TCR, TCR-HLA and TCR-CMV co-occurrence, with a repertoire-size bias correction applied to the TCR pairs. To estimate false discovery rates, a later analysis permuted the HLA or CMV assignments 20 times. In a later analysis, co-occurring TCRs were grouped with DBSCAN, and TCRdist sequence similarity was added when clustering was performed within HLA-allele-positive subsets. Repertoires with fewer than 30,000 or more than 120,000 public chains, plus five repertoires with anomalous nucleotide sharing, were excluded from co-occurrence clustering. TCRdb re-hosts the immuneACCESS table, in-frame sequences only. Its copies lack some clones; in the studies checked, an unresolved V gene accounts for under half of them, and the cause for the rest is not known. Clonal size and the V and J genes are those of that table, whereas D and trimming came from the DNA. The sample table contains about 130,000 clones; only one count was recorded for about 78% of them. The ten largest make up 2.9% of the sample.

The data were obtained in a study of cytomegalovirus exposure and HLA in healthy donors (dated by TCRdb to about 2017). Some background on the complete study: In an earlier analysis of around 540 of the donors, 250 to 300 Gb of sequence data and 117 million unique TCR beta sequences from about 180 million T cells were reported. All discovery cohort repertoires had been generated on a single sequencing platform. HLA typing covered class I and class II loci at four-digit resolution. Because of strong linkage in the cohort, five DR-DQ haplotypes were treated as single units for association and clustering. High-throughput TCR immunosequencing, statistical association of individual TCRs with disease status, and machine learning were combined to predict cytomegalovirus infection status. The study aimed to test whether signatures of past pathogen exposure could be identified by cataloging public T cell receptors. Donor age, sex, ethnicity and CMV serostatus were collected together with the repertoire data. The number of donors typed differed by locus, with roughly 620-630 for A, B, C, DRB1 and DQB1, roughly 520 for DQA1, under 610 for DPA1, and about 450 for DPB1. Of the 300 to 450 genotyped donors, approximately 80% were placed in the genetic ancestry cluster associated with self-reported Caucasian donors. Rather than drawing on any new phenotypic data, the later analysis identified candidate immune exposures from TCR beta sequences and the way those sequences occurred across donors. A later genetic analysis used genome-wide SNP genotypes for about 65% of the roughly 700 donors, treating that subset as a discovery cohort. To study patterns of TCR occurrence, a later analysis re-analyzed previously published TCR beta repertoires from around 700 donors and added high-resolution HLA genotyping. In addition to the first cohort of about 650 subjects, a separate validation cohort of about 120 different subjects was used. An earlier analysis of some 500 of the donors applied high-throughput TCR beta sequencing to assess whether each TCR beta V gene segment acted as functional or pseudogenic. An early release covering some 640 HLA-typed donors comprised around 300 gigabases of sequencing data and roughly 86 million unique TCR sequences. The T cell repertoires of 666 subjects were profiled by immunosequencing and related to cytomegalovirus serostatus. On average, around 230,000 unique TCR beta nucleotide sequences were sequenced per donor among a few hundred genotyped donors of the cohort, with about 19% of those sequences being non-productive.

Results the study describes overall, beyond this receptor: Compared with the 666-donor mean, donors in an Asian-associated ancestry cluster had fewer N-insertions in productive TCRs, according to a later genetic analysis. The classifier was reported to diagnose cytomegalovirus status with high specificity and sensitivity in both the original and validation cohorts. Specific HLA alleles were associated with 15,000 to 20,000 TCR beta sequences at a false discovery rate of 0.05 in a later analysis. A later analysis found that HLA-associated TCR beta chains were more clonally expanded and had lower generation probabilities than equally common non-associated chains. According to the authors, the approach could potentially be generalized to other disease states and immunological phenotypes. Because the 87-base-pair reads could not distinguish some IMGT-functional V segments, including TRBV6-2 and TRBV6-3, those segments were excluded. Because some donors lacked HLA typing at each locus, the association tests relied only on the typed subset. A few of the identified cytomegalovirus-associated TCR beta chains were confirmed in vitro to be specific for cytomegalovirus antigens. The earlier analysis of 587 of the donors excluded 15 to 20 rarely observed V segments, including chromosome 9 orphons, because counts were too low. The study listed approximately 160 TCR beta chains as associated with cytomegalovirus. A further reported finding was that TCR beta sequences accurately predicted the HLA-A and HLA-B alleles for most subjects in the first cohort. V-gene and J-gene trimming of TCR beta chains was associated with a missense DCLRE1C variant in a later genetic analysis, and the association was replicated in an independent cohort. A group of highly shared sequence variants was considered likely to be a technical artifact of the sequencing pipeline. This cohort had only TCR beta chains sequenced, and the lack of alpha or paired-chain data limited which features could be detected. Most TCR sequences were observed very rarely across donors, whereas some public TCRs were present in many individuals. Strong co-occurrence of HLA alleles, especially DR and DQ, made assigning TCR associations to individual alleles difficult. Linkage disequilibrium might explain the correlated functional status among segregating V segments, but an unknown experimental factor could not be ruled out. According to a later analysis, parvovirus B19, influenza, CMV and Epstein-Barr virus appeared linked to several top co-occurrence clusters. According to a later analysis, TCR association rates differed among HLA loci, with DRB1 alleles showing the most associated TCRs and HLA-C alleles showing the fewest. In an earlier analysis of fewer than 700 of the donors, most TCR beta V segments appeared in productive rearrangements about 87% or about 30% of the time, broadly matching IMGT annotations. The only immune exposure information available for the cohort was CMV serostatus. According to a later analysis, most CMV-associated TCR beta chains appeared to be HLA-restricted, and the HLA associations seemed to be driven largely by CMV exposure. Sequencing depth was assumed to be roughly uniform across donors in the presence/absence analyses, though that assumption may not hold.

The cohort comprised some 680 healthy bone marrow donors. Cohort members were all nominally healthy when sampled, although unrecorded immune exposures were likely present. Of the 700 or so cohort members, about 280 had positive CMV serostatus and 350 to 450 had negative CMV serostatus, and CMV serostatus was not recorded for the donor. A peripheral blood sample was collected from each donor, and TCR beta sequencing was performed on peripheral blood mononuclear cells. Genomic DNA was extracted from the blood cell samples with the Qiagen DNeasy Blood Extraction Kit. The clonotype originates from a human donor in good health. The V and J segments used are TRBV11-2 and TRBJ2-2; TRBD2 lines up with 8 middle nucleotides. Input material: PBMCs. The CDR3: CASTGGAGVTSSGELFF. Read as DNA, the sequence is TGTGCCAGCACTGGGGGAGCGGGGGTGACATCGTCGGGGGAGCTGTTTTTT.